A single sample is the source of the 17 T cell receptor beta chains below, sequenced in a study of blood T cells in healthy people across ages (dated by TCRdb to the mid-2010s). The library was generated by 5' RACE. Sequencing instrument: Illumina HiSeq 2500. A second PCR of roughly 7 to 11 cycles was performed with a sample-barcoded 5' primer and a J-beta primer mix. Starting from the raw public reads, TCRdb applied fastp trimming at Q25, assembled clones with MiXCR and retained in-frame beta chains. Rows with one shared CDR3 protein collapse into an entry with the most common genes and DNA. In all, the sample holds around 1,000,000 distinct CDR3 sequences, and around 25% of those were seen once. The ten top clones hold approximately 0.7% of the sample. These data also featured in a second study, about T cells of mothers and their children.

Source material: blood. The receptors were sampled from a girl aged 2-10 years in good health.

This clonotype was detected a few times. The junction and the germline gene differ at one end; a read error may be behind it. J is TRBJ2-1 and V is TRBV29-1, with TRBD2 matching 12 bases. This CDR3 has 12 residues. Per the germline V gene, CDR1 is SQVTM and CDR2 is ANQGSEA. The DNA for the CDR3 is TGCAGCGTTGGACTAGCGGGGGCCCCCCCCGACTTC. Translation: CSVGLAGAPPDF.

The rearrangement uses TRBV20-1 and TRBJ2-5; TRBD2 is a possible D gene (5 bases). The DNA end lines up better with TRBJ2-1; the J call may be wrong. The CDR3 sequence is 16 residues long. Germline assignment: CDR1 DFQATT and CDR2 SNEGSKA (reference sequence). The CDR3 spells CSARAVSSGNYNEQFF. The DNA for the CDR3 is TGCAGTGCTAGGGCCGTTTCGAGCGGCAACTACAATGAGCAGTTCTTC.

The chain employs TRBV28 and TRBJ2-3; 9 nucleotides match TRBD2. CDR3 length equals 16 residues. In germline, CDR1 is MDHEN, CDR2 SYDVKM. J was trimmed by 4 bases and V by 5 bases; bases with no gene match: 10. CDR3 in amino acids: CASSPLAGRGSDTQYF. The DNA of the CDR3 is TGTGCCAGCAGTCCCCTAGCGGGGAGGGGTTCAGATACGCAGTATTTT.

This clonotype has a handful of counts. The chain links TRBV6-5 to TRBJ1-2; 7 bases align to TRBD1. This CDR3 has 15 amino acids. Trimming cost V 7 bases and J 3 bases; bases outside gene matches: 11. Germline V gene data show CDR1 as MNHEY and CDR2 as SVGAGI. The CDR3 coding sequence is TGTGCCAGCACCCCCTACCGGACAGGCGACTATGGCTACACCTTC. This translates into CASTPYRTGDYGYTF.

This clonotype was recorded a few times. The chain is built from TRBV7-6 and TRBJ1-1, with D maybe TRBD1 (6 bases). CDR1 and CDR2 (germline): SGHVS, FNYEAQ. This CDR3 spans 16 amino acids. Between the trimmed V and J ends, which lost 5 bases and 2 bases, there was a span of 18 bases. CDR3 nucleotide sequence: TGTGCCAGCAGCGTCCAACCAGGGGCATCTAACACTGAAGCTTTCTTT. Encoded protein: CASSVQPGASNTEAFF.

This clonotype was counted between two and nine times. V is TRBV3-1 and J is TRBJ2-5, with 10 positions matching TRBD2. Trimming cost V 5 bases and J 0 bases; bases outside gene matches: 6. The CDR3 spans 16 residues. CDR1 is LGHDT, CDR2 YNNKEL, per germline (reference sequence). CDR3 amino acids: CASSASGLAHQETQYF. The DNA of the CDR3 is TGTGCCAGCAGCGCATCGGGACTAGCGCACCAAGAGACCCAGTACTTC.

This clonotype came up a few times. The V and J genes are TRBV5-1 and TRBJ2-3; D gene unclear. V was cut by 4 bases and J by 2 bases, with 14 bases left in between. This CDR3 has 15 amino acids. Germline V CDR1 and CDR2: SGHRS, YFSETQ. The CDR3 region has the DNA TGCGCCAGCAGCCTGGTCGATCCGGTCACAGATACGCAGTATTTT. Translation: CASSLVDPVTDTQYF.

This clonotype was observed a handful of times. The rearrangement uses TRBV10-1 and TRBJ1-3; TRBD1 aligns across 8 bases. CDR1 WNHNN and CDR2 SYGVQD come from the germline V gene (reference sequence). CDR3 length: 14 residues. The ends lost 6 bases at V and 8 bases at J; junction bases unmatched: 9. The CDR3 DNA sequence: TGCGCCAGCAGCCGGACAGGGCAAGCGGACACCATATATTTT. It translates to CASSRTGQADTIYF.

This clonotype came up a few times. V is TRBV29-1 and J is TRBJ2-7, with D perhaps being TRBD1 or TRBD2 (5 bases each). V dropped 4 bases and J dropped 0 bases, with 10 bases sitting between them. This CDR3 contains 13 residues. Germline V lookup: CDR1 SQVTM, CDR2 ANQGSEA. CDR3 sequence (DNA): TGCAGCGTTGTGGGGGACCTCTCCTACGAGCAGTACTTC. This gives the protein CSVVGDLSYEQYF.

This clonotype was seen only a few times. The chain links TRBV2 to TRBJ2-5, with TRBD1 as a possible D gene (7 bases). V was cut by 3 bases and J by 1 base, with 18 bases left in between. In germline, CDR1 is SNHLY, CDR2 FYNNEI. This CDR3 is 17 amino acids long. CDR3 region: CASSEKSGGQSQETQYF. CDR3 coding DNA: TGTGCCAGCAGTGAGAAATCAGGGGGGCAGTCCCAAGAGACCCAGTACTTC.

In this sample, this clonotype turned up a few times. The genes are TRBV29-1 and TRBJ2-1; TRBD1 matches at 7 bases. The CDR3 spans 12 residues. Trimming took 7 bases from V and 6 from J; bases not matched to a gene: 6. Per germline, CDR1 SQVTM and CDR2 ANQGSEA. CDR3 bases: TGCAGCGGGGGACAGAACATCAATGAGCAGTTCTTC. Translated, it gives CSGGQNINEQFF.

This chain uses TRBV15 with TRBJ1-2, with TRBD1 as a possible D gene (5 bases). V lost 3 bases to trimming and J lost 4 bases, with 12 bases between them. The CDR3 is made up of 14 amino acids. Germline values: CDR1 LNHNV, CDR2 YYDKDF (reference sequence). The CDR3 loop is CATSSKTAGYGYTF. The CDR3 nucleotides are TGTGCCACCAGCAGCAAGACAGCGGGCTATGGCTACACCTTC. Filled out from reference TRBV15 and TRBJ1-2, the complete variable domain reads DAMVIQNPRYQVTQFGKPVTLSCSQTLNHNVMYWYQQKSSQAPKLLFHYYDKDFNNEADTPDNFQSRRPNTSFCFLDIRSPGLGDTAMYLCATSSKTAGYGYTFGSGTRLTVV.

This clonotype has only a few counts. This rearrangement joins TRBV27 to TRBJ2-7; 7 bases fit TRBD2. The J segment lost 3 bases and the V segment lost 2 bases, leaving 4 bases of the junction unmatched. The CDR3 length is 14 residues. Germline V gene sequence: CDR1 MNHEY, CDR2 SMNVEV (reference sequence). CDR3 amino acids: CASSLRRDYYEQYF. In nucleotides, the CDR3 is TGTGCCAGCAGTTTACGACGGGACTACTACGAGCAGTACTTC.

CDR3 protein: CASSFLTGVGNEQFF. The CDR3 nucleotides read TGTGCCAGCAGCTTTCTTACAGGGGTGGGCAATGAGCAGTTCTTC. The gene calls are TRBV5-5 and TRBJ2-5, with TRBD1 matching 7 bases. The J call may be wrong; the DNA end is better matched by TRBJ2-1. Germline V lookup: CDR1 SGHKS, CDR2 YYEKEE (reference sequence). There are 15 residues in the CDR3.

This clonotype was found a few times. The rearrangement uses TRBV11-3 and TRBJ1-1, with D perhaps matching TRBD1 (5 bases). CDR1 and CDR2 (germline): SGHNT, YENEEA. The CDR3 loop spans 14 amino acids. V lost 5 bases to trimming and J lost 1 base, with 11 bases between them. CDR3 amino acids: CASSAREPNTEAFF. The CDR3 DNA reads TGTGCCAGCAGCGCCAGGGAGCCGAACACTGAAGCTTTCTTT.

This chain connects TRBV13 to TRBJ2-3, with TRBD2 matching 12 bases. This CDR3 is built from 17 residues. The J segment lost 4 bases and the V segment lost 5 bases, leaving 10 bases of the junction unmatched. Per germline, CDR1 PRHDT and CDR2 FYEKMQ (reference sequence). The CDR3 reads CASSHTPSGRASDTQYF. For the CDR3, the DNA is TGTGCCAGCAGCCATACCCCTAGCGGGAGGGCCTCAGATACGCAGTATTTT. Supplemented by reference TRBV13 and TRBJ2-3, the full variable domain reads AAGVIQSPRHLIKEKRETATLKCYPIPRHDTVYWYQQGPGQDPQFLISFYEKMQSDKGSIPDRFSAQQFSDYHSELNMSSLELGDSALYFCASSHTPSGRASDTQYFGPGTRLTVL.

There are a few counts of this clonotype. The chain carries TRBV5-5 and TRBJ2-1; D may be TRBD1 (5 bases). Germline V lookup: CDR1 SGHKS, CDR2 YYEKEE (reference sequence). The length of the CDR3 is 15 residues. The V and J ends lost 4 bases and 1 base respectively, with 12 bases between them. CDR3 in DNA: TGTGCCAGCAGCCCACAGGCCACTTCCTACAATGAGCAGTTCTTC. Encoded protein: CASSPQATSYNEQFF. Drawing the rest from reference TRBV5-5 and TRBJ2-1, the complete variable domain is DAGVTQSPTHLIKTRGQQVTLRCSPISGHKSVSWYQQVLGQGPQFIFQYYEKEERGRGNFPDRFSARQFPNYSSELNVNALLLGDSALYLCASSPQATSYNEQFFGPGTRLTVL.